This TCR beta chain was sequenced for a study of blood T cell repertoires in COVID-19. Study as a whole: Specimens from acute and convalescent COVID-19 originated in the United States, Italy and Spain. Nucleic acid was either cDNA or gDNA, and it came from T cells, B-cell-depleted T cells, or PBMCs.

J gave up 7 bases and V 4 bases, and 10 bases lay outside the gene matches. CDR1 is SEHNR, CDR2 FQNEAQ, per germline (reference sequence). The CDR3 is 15 residues long. Allocation to cohorts depended on clinical history reported by the participants. Recovery meant two consecutive negative NP/OP PCR tests, professional clearance, or resolved symptoms. The protocol was immunoSEQ multiplex PCR, while the TCRdb copy is restricted to in-frame clones and leaves out a portion. The sample yields 360,000 or so clones, roughly 87% seen once. The sequencing input was PBMCs or T cells enriched from blood (not recorded which). The chain joins TRBV7-9 to TRBJ2-5; 9 nucleotides agree with TRBD2. This TCR was sampled from a woman aged 25-40 years who had recovered from COVID-19. The CDR3 reads CASSSPMTSGGTQYF. CDR3 nucleotides: TGTGCCAGCAGCTCCCCCATGACTAGCGGTGGGACCCAGTACTTC.